This T cell receptor (beta chain) was sequenced during a study of blood T cell repertoires in COVID-19. Profiling relied on immunoSEQ multiplex PCR, and the TCRdb table lists in-frame clones only, not all of them. The repertoire holds approximately 330,000 clones, with just over 85% as singletons. Germline V CDR1 and CDR2: DFQATT, SNEGSKA (reference sequence). The CDR3 extends over 15 amino acids. Trimming took 3 bases from V and 4 from J; bases not matched to a gene: 7. The chain is built from TRBV20-1 and TRBJ1-2, with TRBD1 identical over 11 bases. The sequence was obtained from a woman aged 40 to 49 with acute COVID-19. The source material was PBMCs or T cells enriched from blood (not recorded which). CDR3 sequence reads: CSASAGQGASYGYTF. In nucleotides, the CDR3 is TGCAGTGCTAGTGCCGGACAGGGGGCGAGCTATGGCTACACCTTC.